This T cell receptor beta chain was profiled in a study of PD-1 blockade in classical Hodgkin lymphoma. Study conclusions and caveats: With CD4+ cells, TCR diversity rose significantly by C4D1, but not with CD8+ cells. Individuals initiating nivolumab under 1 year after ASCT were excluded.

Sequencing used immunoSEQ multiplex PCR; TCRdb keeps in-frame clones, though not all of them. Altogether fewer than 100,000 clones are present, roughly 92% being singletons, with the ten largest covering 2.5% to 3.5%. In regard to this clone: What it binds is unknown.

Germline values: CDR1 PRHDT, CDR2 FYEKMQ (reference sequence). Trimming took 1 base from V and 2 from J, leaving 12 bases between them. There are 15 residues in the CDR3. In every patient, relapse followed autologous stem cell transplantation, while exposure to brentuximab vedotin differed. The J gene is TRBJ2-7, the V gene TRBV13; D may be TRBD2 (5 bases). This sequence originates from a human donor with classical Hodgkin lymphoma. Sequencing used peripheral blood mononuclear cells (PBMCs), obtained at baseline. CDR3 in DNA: TGTGCCAGCAGCTTAGACGGAGGCCAGACCTACGAGCAGTACTTC. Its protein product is CASSLDGGQTYEQYF.